This T cell receptor (beta chain) originates from a study of CD8 T cells in Susac syndrome. General study findings and limits: That the number of individuals in its TCR sequencing and HLA analysis was relatively small was acknowledged by the study.

Germline CDR1 DFQATT, CDR2 SNEGSKA (reference sequence). The CDR3 contains 12 residues. Trimming took off 5 bases at V and 7 bases at J, with 9 bases between the two ends. Points on this clonotype: Its target is not known.

TEMRA cells underwent FACS enrichment and CD8+ and CD4+ T cells underwent negative isolation. Random-hexamer reverse transcription was applied to roughly 0.5 to 1 ug RNA. Coverage of TCR beta CDR3 amplification by immunoSEQ multiplex PCR extended to 54 Vbeta and 13 Jbeta. MiXCR was run by TCRdb on the immunoSEQ multiplex PCR reads, yielding one entry per CDR3 protein. The table lists about 210,000 distinct CDR3 sequences, 95% of them singletons, with around 0.099% in the top ten. The rearrangement uses TRBV20-1 and TRBJ1-6; D not certain. The TCR was taken from a human donor with multiple sclerosis. Sequencing input: CD4+ T cells from PBMCs. CDR3 DNA sequence: TGCAGTGCTTCCGAGAGGAATTCACCCCTCCACTTT. Protein product: CSASERNSPLHF.